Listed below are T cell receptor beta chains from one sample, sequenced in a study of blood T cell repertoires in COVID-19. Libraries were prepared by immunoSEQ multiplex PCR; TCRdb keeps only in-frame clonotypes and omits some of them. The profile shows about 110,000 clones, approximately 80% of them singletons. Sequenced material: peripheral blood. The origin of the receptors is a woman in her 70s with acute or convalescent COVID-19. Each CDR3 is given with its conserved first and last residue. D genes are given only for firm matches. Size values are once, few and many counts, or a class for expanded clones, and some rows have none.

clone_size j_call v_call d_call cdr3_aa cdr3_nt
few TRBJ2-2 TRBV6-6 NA CASSPGRRGSRGPNTGELFF TGTGCCAGCAGCCCCGGGCGGAGGGGCTCTCGGGGACCTAACACCGGGGAGCTGTTTTTT
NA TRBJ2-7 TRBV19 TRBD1 CASSIYDGTVYEQYF TGTGCCAGTAGTATTTATGACGGGACAGTTTACGAGCAGTACTTC
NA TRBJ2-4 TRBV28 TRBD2 CASSRDWRGAGTKNIQYF TGTGCCAGCAGTAGGGACTGGCGGGGGGCGGGGACCAAAAACATTCAGTACTTC
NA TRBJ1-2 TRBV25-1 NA CASSRGYGGYTF TGTGCCAGCAGTCGCGGATACGGAGGCTACACCTTC
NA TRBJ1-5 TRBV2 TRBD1 CASSAGQADQPQHF TGTGCCAGCAGCGCCGGACAGGCGGATCAGCCCCAGCATTTT
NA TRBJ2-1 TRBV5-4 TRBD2 CASSLAPSGVSGEQFF TGTGCCAGCAGCTTGGCCCCTAGCGGGGTCTCCGGTGAGCAGTTCTTC
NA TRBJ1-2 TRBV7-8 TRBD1 CASSRGQGANYGYTF TGTGCCAGCAGCCGAGGACAGGGAGCTAACTATGGCTACACCTTC
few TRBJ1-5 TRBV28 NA CASSLREKRAQPQHF TGTGCCAGCAGTTTACGGGAGAAGAGGGCTCAGCCCCAGCATTTT
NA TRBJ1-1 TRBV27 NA CASSLGASVFGTEAFF TGTGCCAGCAGTTTGGGGGCCAGCGTTTTCGGCACTGAAGCTTTCTTT
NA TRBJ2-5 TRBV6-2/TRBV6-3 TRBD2 CASSYGAGEVETQYF TGTGCCAGCAGTTATGGAGCGGGGGAGGTAGAGACCCAGTACTTC
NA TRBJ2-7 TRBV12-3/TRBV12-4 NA CASSFPPRYEQYF TGTGCCAGCAGTTTTCCCCCCCGCTACGAGCAGTACTTC
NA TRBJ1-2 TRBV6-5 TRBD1 CASSSTGFYGYTF TGTGCCAGCAGTTCGACAGGGTTCTATGGCTACACCTTC
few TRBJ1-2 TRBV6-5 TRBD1 CASSLNQGEGGYTF TGTGCCAGCAGCCTCAATCAGGGGGAAGGTGGCTACACCTTC
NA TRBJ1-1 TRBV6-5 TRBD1 CASGGQAGTTEAFF TGTGCCAGCGGGGGACAGGCCGGGACCACTGAAGCTTTCTTT
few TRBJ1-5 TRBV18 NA CASSPGGGEQPQHF TGTGCCAGCTCACCCGGTGGGGGGGAGCAGCCCCAGCATTTT
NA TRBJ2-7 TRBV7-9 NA CASSYSDSNYEQYF TGTGCCAGCAGCTACTCGGACAGTAACTACGAGCAGTACTTC
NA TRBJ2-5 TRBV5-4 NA CASSSQETQYF TGTGCCAGCAGCTCGCAAGAGACCCAGTACTTC
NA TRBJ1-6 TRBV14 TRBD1 CASSRDRDRGYSPLHF TGTGCCAGCAGCCGAGACCGGGACAGGGGATATTCACCCCTCCACTTT
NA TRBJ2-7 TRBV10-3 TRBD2 CAISELAGGVSYEQYF TGTGCCATCAGCGAACTAGCGGGAGGAGTCTCCTACGAGCAGTACTTC
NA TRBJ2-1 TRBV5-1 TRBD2 CASSLERGTHLTLPLFF TGCGCCAGCAGCTTGGAGCGGGGGACTCATCTCACGCTCCCACTGTTCTTC
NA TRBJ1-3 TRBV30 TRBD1 CAWRPWGTGGTGNTIYF TGTGCCTGGAGGCCCTGGGGGACAGGGGGGACTGGAAACACCATATATTTT
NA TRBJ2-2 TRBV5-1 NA CASSGKTGNTGELFF TGCGCCAGCAGCGGGAAGACAGGGAACACCGGGGAGCTGTTTTTT
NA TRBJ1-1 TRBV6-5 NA CASSTTGGGTEAFF TGTGCCAGCAGCACGACAGGTGGCGGCACTGAAGCTTTCTTT
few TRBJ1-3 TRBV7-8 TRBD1 CASSHRGSGNTIYF TGTGCCAGCAGCCACAGGGGCTCTGGAAACACCATATATTTT
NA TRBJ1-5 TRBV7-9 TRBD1 CASSQDRGLSNQPQHF TGTGCCAGCAGCCAAGACAGGGGGCTGAGCAATCAGCCCCAGCATTTT
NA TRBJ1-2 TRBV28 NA CASSSQESPNYGYTF TGTGCCAGCAGTTCCCAGGAAAGTCCTAACTATGGCTACACCTTC
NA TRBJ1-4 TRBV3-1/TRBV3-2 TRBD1 CASSQFSGTGGTNEKLFF TGTGCCAGCAGCCAATTCTCCGGGACAGGCGGGACTAATGAAAAACTGTTTTTT
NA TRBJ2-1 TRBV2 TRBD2 CASRGSSGYPFNEQFF TGTGCCAGCAGGGGGTCTAGCGGCTACCCCTTCAATGAGCAGTTCTTC
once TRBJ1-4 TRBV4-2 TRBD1 CASSRRQGDSEKLFF TGTGCCAGCAGCCGCCGACAGGGCGACAGCGAAAAACTGTTTTTT
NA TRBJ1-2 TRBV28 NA CASSPHGQTNYGYTF TGTGCCAGCAGTCCACATGGGCAGACAAACTATGGCTACACCTTC
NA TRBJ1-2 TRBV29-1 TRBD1 CSVGTGGYGYTF TGCAGCGTTGGGACAGGGGGCTATGGCTACACCTTC
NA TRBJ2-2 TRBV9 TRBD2 CASSVLAGRAGELFF TGTGCCAGCAGCGTTCTCGCAGGGAGGGCCGGGGAGCTGTTTTTT
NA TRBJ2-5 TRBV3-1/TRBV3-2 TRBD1 CASSQDLRGPETQYF TGTGCCAGCAGCCAAGATTTGAGGGGGCCGGAGACCCAGTACTTC
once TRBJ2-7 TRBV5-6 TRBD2 CASSWGLAGAYEQYF TGTGCCAGCAGCTGGGGACTAGCGGGAGCTTACGAGCAGTACTTC
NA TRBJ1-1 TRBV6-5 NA CATSVGTEAFF TGTGCCACCTCGGTCGGGACTGAAGCTTTCTTT
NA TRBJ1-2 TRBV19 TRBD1 CAAGTGVSYGYTF TGTGCGGCTGGGACAGGGGTATCCTATGGCTACACCTTC
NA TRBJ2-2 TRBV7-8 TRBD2 CASSLGGGRNTGELFF TGTGCCAGCAGCTTAGGGGGCGGGAGGAACACCGGGGAGCTGTTTTTT